This T cell receptor beta chain is from a study of T cell responses to AZD1222 COVID-19 vaccine. Looking at the study overall: Some second doses came at about 4 weeks and others at about 12 weeks; these were pooled. Study findings and constraints: Clonal diversity was possibly underestimated; the donors were predominantly white British and more often female. Baseline antibody screening turned up just a handful of seropositive AZD1222 recipients.

Per germline, CDR1 LNHNV and CDR2 YYDKDF (reference sequence). Deletions cut 0 bases from V and 6 bases from J, with 5 bases between. CDR3 length: 13 amino acids. For this clone: Its antigen is currently unknown.

Here immunoSEQ multiplex PCR was the method, and the copy in TCRdb shows in-frame clones only, minus some. The sample carries roughly 120,000 clones, about 91% recorded once. The chain is built from TRBV15 and TRBJ2-2; D gene ambiguous. The receptor's source is an adult in good health. The starting material was peripheral blood, obtained on day 0 of AZD1222 vaccination. The CDR3, as DNA: TGTGCCACCAGCAGAGAAGGAGCCGGGGAGCTGTTTTTT. It encodes CATSREGAGELFF.